The 19 T cell receptor beta chains listed next were all sequenced from one sample in a study of blood T cell repertoires in COVID-19. Only in-frame clones appear in the TCRdb table, and some are missing; sequencing was by immunoSEQ multiplex PCR. The sample lists approximately 260,000 clones; 82% were seen once. Specimen: peripheral blood. The receptors derive from a woman between 55 and 75 years old with active or convalescent COVID-19.

The chain couples TRBV2 to TRBJ1-2, with unresolved D. CDR1 is SNHLY, CDR2 FYNNEI, per germline. There are 14 residues in the CDR3. Trimming stripped 3 bases from V and 7 bases from J, with 15 bases between. CDR3 residues: CASSEGSTNAGYTF. The CDR3 coding sequence is TGTGCCAGCAGTGAGGGTAGCACAAACGCTGGCTACACCTTC.

This clone was detected once. The rearrangement links TRBV19 to TRBJ1-1; D gene unclear. Per germline, CDR1 LNHDA and CDR2 SQIVND (reference sequence). The CDR3 loop spans 13 amino acids. V lost 10 bases to trimming and J lost 5 bases, with 17 bases between them. The CDR3 DNA is TGTGCCACCTTACTTCCAGGCGGGACTGAAGCTTTCTTT. Translation gives CATLLPGGTEAFF.

The V call is TRBV28, the J call TRBJ1-5; 7 positions match TRBD1. Trimming at V came to 4 bases and at J to 5 bases, leaving 2 bases not matched to a gene. Germline V gene lookup returns CDR1 MDHEN and CDR2 SYDVKM. The CDR3 sequence is 13 residues long. Written as DNA, the CDR3 is TGTGCCAGCAGTTCGGGACAGCATCAGCCCCAGCATTTT. This gives the protein CASSSGQHQPQHF.

The V call is TRBV6-5, the J call TRBJ2-7; no reliable D call. The germline gives CDR1 MNHEY, CDR2 SVGAGI. Trimming shortened V by 0 bases and J by 0 bases, and 12 bases separated the two germline ends. The CDR3 is 16 residues long. CDR3 nucleotides: TGTGCCAGCAGTTACTCAAGAAAACTTCTCTCCTACGAGCAGTACTTC. Protein sequence: CASSYSRKLLSYEQYF.

The J gene is TRBJ1-1, the V gene TRBV18, with a tentative D call TRBD1 (5 bases). V lost 6 bases to trimming and J lost 4 bases, with 12 bases between them. Germline V gives CDR1 KGHSH, CDR2 LQKENI. There are 13 residues in the CDR3. The CDR3 bases are TGTGCCAGCTCCCACAGGCAGGGCACTGAAGCTTTCTTT. Its protein product is CASSHRQGTEAFF.

This clone showed up many times. The V and J genes are TRBV11-1 and TRBJ1-1; D gene ambiguous. The CDR3 consists of 13 residues. Germline CDR1 reads SGHAT; CDR2 reads FQDESV (reference sequence). Trimming removed 5 bases from V and 1 base from J, with 8 bases in between. As DNA, the CDR3 is TGTGCCAGCAGCGCAAACAGGAACACTGAAGCTTTCTTT. It encodes CASSANRNTEAFF.

The chain recombines TRBV3-1 (or the pseudogene TRBV3-2) with TRBJ2-3; D possibly corresponds to TRBD2 (6 bases). V lost 1 base, J lost 2 bases, and 13 bases lay in between. Germline lookup yields CDR1 LGHDT and CDR2 YNNKEL (reference sequence). CDR3 length: 16 residues. This CDR3 is CASSQVGTANTDTQYF. CDR3 sequence (DNA): TGTGCCAGCAGCCAAGTCGGGACTGCTAACACAGATACGCAGTATTTT.

This chain connects TRBV5-1 to TRBJ1-4; 8 bases fit TRBD1. The V segment lost 0 bases and the J segment 6 bases; nucleotides outside the gene matches: 1. Germline lookup yields CDR1 SGHRS and CDR2 YFSETQ. This CDR3 comprises 14 residues. The DNA of the CDR3 is TGCGCCAGCAGCTTGGCCAGGGGGCATGAAAAACTGTTTTTT. Amino acid sequence: CASSLARGHEKLFF.

The chain has TRBV6-5 and TRBJ2-2; tentatively, D is TRBD1 (5 bases). The germline CDR1 and CDR2 sequences are MNHEY and SVGAGI. Trimming pared 10 bases from V and 2 bases from J, leaving 11 bases between. This CDR3 spans 13 amino acids. The CDR3 reads CATKGENTGELFF. CDR3 in DNA: TGTGCCACCAAAGGGGAAAACACCGGGGAGCTGTTTTTT.

This chain uses TRBV6-5 with TRBJ1-2; D ambiguous. The CDR3 contains 13 residues. Trimming removed 2 bases from V and 8 bases from J, with 12 bases in between. CDR1 MNHEY and CDR2 SVGAGI come from the germline V gene. The CDR3 sequence: CASSYGGQRGYTF. The CDR3 DNA sequence: TGTGCCAGCAGTTACGGTGGGCAACGGGGCTACACCTTC.

The gene calls are TRBV9 and TRBJ2-3; TRBD2 matches 10 bases. Germline CDR1 reads SGDLS; CDR2 reads YYNGEE. The CDR3 covers 15 residues. V was pared by 0 bases and J by 4 bases, with 2 bases of the junction left unmatched. This CDR3 is CASSVGLAGADTQYF. In DNA, the CDR3 is TGTGCCAGCAGCGTAGGGCTAGCGGGGGCAGATACGCAGTATTTT. Based on the CDR3 plus reference TRBV9 and TRBJ2-3, the full variable domain is DSGVTQTPKHLITATGQRVTLRCSPRSGDLSVYWYQQSLDQGLQFLIQYYNGEERAKGNILERFSAQQFPDLHSELNLSSLELGDSALYFCASSVGLAGADTQYFGPGTRLTVL.

The rearrangement joins TRBV9 to TRBJ2-1, with 11 bases fitting TRBD2. V shed 2 bases and J 3 bases; nucleotides not matched to a gene: 1. The length of the CDR3 is 15 residues. CDR1 SGDLS and CDR2 YYNGEE come from the germline V gene. The CDR3 protein is CASSVTSGVYNEQFF. The CDR3 region has the DNA TGTGCCAGCAGCGTGACTAGCGGGGTCTACAATGAGCAGTTCTTC.

J is TRBJ2-6 and V is TRBV7-2; a weak D match, TRBD1 (6 bases). V was cut by 2 bases and J by 7 bases, with 9 bases left in between. The germline CDR1 and CDR2 sequences are SGHTA and FQGNSA. This CDR3 has 14 residues. CDR3 coding DNA: TGTGCCAGCAGCTTAAACAGGGAAGCCAACGTCCTGACTTTC. As protein: CASSLNREANVLTF.

V and J are TRBV19 and TRBJ1-3; 10 bases fit TRBD1. This CDR3 is 15 amino acids long. Germline V lookup: CDR1 LNHDA, CDR2 SQIVND (reference sequence). V gave up 10 bases and J gave up 2 bases; unmatched junction bases: 8. CDR3 nucleotide sequence: TGTGCCACTAGAGACGGACAGGGGGCTGGAAACACCATATATTTT. It yields the protein CATRDGQGAGNTIYF.

The gene calls are TRBV30 and TRBJ1-4; unclear D gene. The germline V gene has CDR1 GTSNPN and CDR2 SVGIG (reference sequence). The V and J ends lost 3 bases and 8 bases respectively, with 10 bases between them. The CDR3 consists of 12 residues. The CDR3 bases are TGTGCCTGGAGCGTACAATGGGAAAAACTGTTTTTT. This sequence encodes CAWSVQWEKLFF.

The J gene is TRBJ2-5, the V gene TRBV6-6; 7 positions agree with TRBD2. The CDR3 has 14 amino acids. Per the germline V gene, CDR1 is MNHNY and CDR2 is SVGAGI (reference sequence). Germline trimming cut 5 bases from V and 4 bases from J; bases unmatched to any gene: 7. CDR3 amino acids: CASSPLGEGETQYF. The CDR3 nucleotides are TGTGCCAGCAGTCCTCTGGGGGAGGGAGAGACCCAGTACTTC.

The CDR3 region is CASSLNGPLRQYF. The DNA of the CDR3 is TGTGCCAGCAGCTTAAATGGGCCTCTGCGGCAGTACTTC. The chain combines TRBV7-2 with TRBJ2-7; no clear D. There are 13 residues in the CDR3. The germline V and J ends were trimmed by 2 bases and 9 bases, with 14 bases remaining between them. Germline V gene sequence: CDR1 SGHTA, CDR2 FQGNSA.

This clone was recorded once. The same CDR3 can be traced to other DNA sequences in this sample. The rearrangement links TRBV6-5 to TRBJ1-1; D perhaps matches TRBD1 (5 bases). Trimming pared 0 bases from V and 4 bases from J, leaving 9 bases between. Germline-derived CDR1 and CDR2 are MNHEY and SVGAGI. CDR3 length: 14 residues. For the CDR3, the DNA is TGTGCCAGCAGTTACTCGACCGGGGGCACTGAAGCTTTCTTT. This translates into CASSYSTGGTEAFF.

The V and J genes are TRBV20-1 and TRBJ2-5, with D tentatively TRBD2 (5 bases). The V and J ends lost 3 bases and 2 bases respectively, with 10 bases between them. CDR1 DFQATT and CDR2 SNEGSKA come from the germline V gene (reference sequence). The CDR3 sequence is 13 residues long. The CDR3 sequence is CSASSGWQETQYF. In nucleotides, the CDR3 is TGCAGTGCTAGTTCGGGGTGGCAAGAGACCCAGTACTTC.